The 16 T cell receptor beta chains below were found in one sample sequenced in a study of CD8 T cells in Susac syndrome. The RNA input was about 0.45 to 1 ug, and it was reverse transcribed with random hexamers. TCRdb analysed the immunoSEQ multiplex PCR reads with MiXCR anew, one entry per CDR3 protein. The sample consists of 100,000 or so distinct CDR3 sequences, roughly 91% of them appearing once. Sequencing was performed on CD4+ T cells from PBMCs. All receptors derive from a human donor in good health.

Written as DNA, the CDR3 is TGTGCCAGCAGCAAGGAGTGGGGCAATAATCAGCCCCAGCATTTT. Its protein is CASSKEWGNNQPQHF. The chain is built from TRBV7-8 and TRBJ1-5; D is perhaps TRBD1 (5 bases). The CDR3 has 15 residues. Trimming pared 5 bases from V and 4 bases from J, leaving 15 bases between. CDR1 and CDR2 (germline): SGHVS, FQNEAQ.

This chain joins TRBV7-2 and TRBJ1-5, with no clear D. The CDR3 extends over 15 amino acids. V gave up 1 base and J gave up 6 bases, with 13 bases separating them. Germline V lookup: CDR1 SGHTA, CDR2 FQGNSA. The CDR3 bases are TGTGCCAGCAGCTTAGGACCCCTTGGAGCTCAGCCCCAGCATTTT. It yields the protein CASSLGPLGAQPQHF.

The chain uses TRBV18 and TRBJ2-5; tentatively, D is TRBD1 (6 bases). Germline V CDR1 and CDR2: KGHSH, LQKENI. With 3 bases removed from V and 2 bases from J, the gap between germline ends came to 16 bases. The CDR3 length is 16 residues. The CDR3 nucleotides are TGTGCCAGCTCACCCTTAGTGACAGGAGGACAAGAGACCCAGTACTTC. Translating gives CASSPLVTGGQETQYF.

The gene calls are TRBV7-9 and TRBJ1-6; TRBD1 might be the D (6 bases). Germline V gene sequence: CDR1 SEHNR, CDR2 FQNEAQ (reference sequence). Trimming left V 4 bases short and J 14 bases short, with 15 bases between. The CDR3 consists of 13 residues. The CDR3 spells CASSSQNRATLHF. The CDR3 coding sequence is TGTGCCAGCAGCTCACAGAACAGGGCGACCCTCCACTTT.

The CDR3 sequence is CASSYSTGEAPPLHF. The CDR3 DNA follows: TGTGCCAGCAGTTACTCTACAGGGGAAGCGCCACCCCTCCACTTT. The chain joins TRBV6-5 to TRBJ1-6; 7 nucleotides match TRBD1. Germline values: CDR1 MNHEY, CDR2 SVGAGI. This CDR3 spans 15 amino acids. J was trimmed by 11 bases and V by 0 bases; bases with no gene match: 7.

J is TRBJ2-3 and V is TRBV6-2 or TRBV6-3; D gene uncertain. CDR3 length: 12 residues. The V gene lost 0 bases and the J gene lost 5 bases, with 3 bases spanning the gap. CDR1 is MNHEY, CDR2 SVGEGT, per germline. The CDR3 here is CASSYSIDTQYF. The DNA for the CDR3 is TGTGCCAGCAGTTACTCGATAGATACGCAGTATTTT.

This clonotype occurred once. The V and J genes are TRBV6-2 or TRBV6-3 and TRBJ1-5; the D gene is possibly TRBD1 (6 bases). The length of the CDR3 is 17 residues. Germline V gene lookup returns CDR1 MNHEY and CDR2 SVGEGT. The germline V and J ends were trimmed by 4 bases and 6 bases, with 22 bases remaining between them. In DNA, the CDR3 is TGTGCCAGCAGTTTTAGGATTCGGTCGGACAGAGGTCAGCCCCAGCATTTT. Translated: CASSFRIRSDRGQPQHF.

V is TRBV3-1 and J is TRBJ1-2; 9 bases match TRBD1. V lost 3 bases, J lost 8 bases, and 7 bases stayed unmatched. The germline V gene encodes CDR1 LGHDT and CDR2 YNNKEL (reference sequence). The CDR3 consists of 14 residues. In nucleotides, the CDR3 is TGTGCCAGCAGCCAGCCGGGACAGGGAAGAGGCTACACCTTC. Encoded protein: CASSQPGQGRGYTF.

This rearrangement joins TRBV13 to TRBJ1-6; the match to TRBD1 covers 7 bases. Trimming cost V 2 bases and J 4 bases; bases outside gene matches: 5. CDR1 and CDR2 from the germline V gene are PRHDT and FYEKMQ (reference sequence). This CDR3 region has 16 residues. This CDR3 is CASSLRRDSYNSPLHF. The CDR3 nucleotides read TGTGCCAGCAGCTTAAGGAGGGACAGTTATAATTCACCCCTCCACTTT.

The genes are TRBV19 and TRBJ1-5; 8 positions match TRBD1. Per the germline V gene, CDR1 is LNHDA and CDR2 is SQIVND (reference sequence). This CDR3 has 14 residues. The V gene end was trimmed by 7 bases and the J gene end by 2 bases; junction bases not matched to a gene: 4. CDR3 in DNA: TGTGCCAGTACCCAGGGACAGGGCAATCAGCCCCAGCATTTT. Translation gives CASTQGQGNQPQHF.

This clonotype showed up just once. The genes are TRBV5-6 and TRBJ2-3; D gene unclear. Germline assignment: CDR1 SGHDT and CDR2 YYEEEE. The CDR3 loop spans 13 amino acids. V lost 2 bases and J 5 bases, leaving 9 bases between the germline ends. The CDR3 region has the DNA TGTGCCAGCAGCTTATCGTCGGGAGATACGCAGTATTTT. Amino acids: CASSLSSGDTQYF.

J is TRBJ2-1 and V is TRBV7-3, with D perhaps TRBD1 (6 bases). Deletions cut 2 bases from V and 7 bases from J, with 15 bases between. Germline V gives CDR1 SGHTA, CDR2 FQGTGA. The CDR3 contains 15 residues. Here the CDR3 DNA reads TGTGCCAGCAGCTTATTGGGGGCCGGGGTGAATGAGCAGTTCTTC. This gives the protein CASSLLGAGVNEQFF.

This chain uses TRBV29-1 with TRBJ1-1; 8 bases line up with TRBD1. V trimming: 1 base; J trimming: 6 bases; junction bases outside the gene matches: 4. The germline gives CDR1 SQVTM, CDR2 ANQGSEA. The CDR3 covers 13 residues. CDR3 residues: CSVEGTGSAEAFF. CDR3 DNA sequence: TGCAGCGTTGAAGGGACAGGGTCGGCTGAAGCTTTCTTT.

The chain is built from TRBV28 and TRBJ2-1, with 7 nucleotides matching TRBD2. The CDR3 extends over 16 amino acids. Trimming cost V 6 bases and J 10 bases; bases outside gene matches: 18. CDR1 is MDHEN, CDR2 SYDVKM, per germline. The CDR3 nucleotides are TGTGCCAGCAGGCGGTCTGGGATAAGCGGGATGAAGGAGCAGTTCTTC. This translates into CASRRSGISGMKEQFF.

In this sample, this clonotype turned up a few times. The chain combines TRBV10-3 with TRBJ2-1, with a tentative D call TRBD2 (6 bases). This CDR3 contains 12 residues. The germline V gene encodes CDR1 ENHRY and CDR2 SYGVKD. V dropped 7 bases and J dropped 7 bases, with 11 bases sitting between them. The CDR3 DNA reads as TGTGCCATCACGGGGGTGGCAAATGAGCAGTTCTTC. This codes for CAITGVANEQFF.

The chain is built from TRBV25-1 and TRBJ2-2, with TRBD1 matching over 11 bases. The J segment lost 7 bases and the V segment lost 5 bases, leaving 9 bases of the junction unmatched. This CDR3 is built from 16 residues. Germline V gene lookup returns CDR1 MGHDK and CDR2 SYGVNS. The CDR3, as DNA: TGTGCCAGCAGTTATGGGACAGGGGGTGTCCTCGGGGAGCTGTTTTTT. Its translation: CASSYGTGGVLGELFF.